This T cell receptor beta chain was sequenced during a study of patients and donors after allogeneic stem cell transplantation. MiXCR was run by TCRdb on the RT-PCR reads, yielding one entry per CDR3 protein. The table shows about 410,000 distinct CDR3 sequences, with approximately 16% occurring only once. Sequencing was performed on blood, either unsorted or a sorted T cell fraction (not recorded which). This clonotype was sampled from a human donor who was either an allogeneic HSCT recipient or a stem cell or donor lymphocyte infusion donor (not recorded which). It is not recorded whose cells these are; they may come from a transplant donor.

The CDR3 protein is CSVVGGPTNEQFF. The CDR3 nucleotides read TGCAGCGTTGTCGGGGGGCCGACGAATGAGCAGTTCTTC. J is TRBJ2-1 and V is TRBV29-1, with D maybe TRBD2 (7 bases). V gave up 4 bases and J gave up 7 bases, with 14 bases separating them. Germline V gene data show CDR1 as SQVTM and CDR2 as ANQGSEA. CDR3 size: 13 residues.